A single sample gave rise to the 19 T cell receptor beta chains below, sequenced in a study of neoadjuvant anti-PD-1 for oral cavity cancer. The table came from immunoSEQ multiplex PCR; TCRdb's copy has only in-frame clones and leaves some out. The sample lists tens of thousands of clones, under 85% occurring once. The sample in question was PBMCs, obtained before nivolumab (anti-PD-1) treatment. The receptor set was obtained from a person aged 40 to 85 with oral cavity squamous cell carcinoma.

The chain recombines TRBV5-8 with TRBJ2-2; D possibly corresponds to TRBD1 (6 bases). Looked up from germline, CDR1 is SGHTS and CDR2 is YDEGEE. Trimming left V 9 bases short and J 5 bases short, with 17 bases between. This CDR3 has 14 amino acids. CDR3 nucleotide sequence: TGTGCCATACAGGGCGCGGTTGGAACCGGGGAGCTGTTTTTT. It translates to CAIQGAVGTGELFF.

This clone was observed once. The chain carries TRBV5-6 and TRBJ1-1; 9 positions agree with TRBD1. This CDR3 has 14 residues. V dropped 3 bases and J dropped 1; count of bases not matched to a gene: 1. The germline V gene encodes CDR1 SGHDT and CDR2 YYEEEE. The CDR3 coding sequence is TGTGCCAGCAGCTGGGGACAGGGGAACACTGAAGCTTTCTTT. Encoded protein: CASSWGQGNTEAFF. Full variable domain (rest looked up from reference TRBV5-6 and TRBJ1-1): DAGVTQSPTHLIKTRGQQVTLRCSPKSGHDTVSWYQQALGQGPQFIFQYYEEEERQRGNFPDRFSGHQFPNYSSELNVNALLLGDSALYLCASSWGQGNTEAFFGQGTRLTVV.

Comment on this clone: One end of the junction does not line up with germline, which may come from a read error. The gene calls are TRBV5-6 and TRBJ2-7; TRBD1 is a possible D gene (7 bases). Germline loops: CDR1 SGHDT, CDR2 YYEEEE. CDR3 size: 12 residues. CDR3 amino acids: CASSLSAGQMNF. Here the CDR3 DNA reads TGTGCCAGCAGCTTATCGGCGGGACAGATGAACTTC.

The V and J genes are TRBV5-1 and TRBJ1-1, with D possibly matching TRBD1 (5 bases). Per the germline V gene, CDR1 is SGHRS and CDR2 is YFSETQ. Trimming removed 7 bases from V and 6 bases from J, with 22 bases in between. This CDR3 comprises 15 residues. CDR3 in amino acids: CASSPAPGLLPEAFF. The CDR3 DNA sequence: TGCGCCAGCTCTCCTGCCCCAGGGTTATTACCTGAAGCTTTCTTT.

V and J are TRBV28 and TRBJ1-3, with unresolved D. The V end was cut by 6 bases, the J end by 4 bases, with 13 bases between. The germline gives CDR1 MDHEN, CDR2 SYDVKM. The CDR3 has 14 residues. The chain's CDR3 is CASRDGLIGNTIYF. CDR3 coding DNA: TGTGCCAGCAGGGATGGGTTGATAGGAAACACCATATATTTT.

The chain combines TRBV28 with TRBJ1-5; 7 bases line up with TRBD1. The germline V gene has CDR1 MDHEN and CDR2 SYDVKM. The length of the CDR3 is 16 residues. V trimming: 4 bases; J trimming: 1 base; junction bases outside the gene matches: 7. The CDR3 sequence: CASSWGGTASNQPQHF. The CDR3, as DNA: TGTGCCAGCAGTTGGGGGGGGACAGCGAGCAATCAGCCCCAGCATTTT. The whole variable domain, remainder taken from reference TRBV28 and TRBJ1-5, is DVKVTQSSRYLVKRTGEKVFLECVQDMDHENMFWYRQDPGLGLRLIYFSYDVKMKEKGDIPEGYSVSREKKERFSLILESASTNQTSMYLCASSWGGTASNQPQHFGDGTRLSIL.

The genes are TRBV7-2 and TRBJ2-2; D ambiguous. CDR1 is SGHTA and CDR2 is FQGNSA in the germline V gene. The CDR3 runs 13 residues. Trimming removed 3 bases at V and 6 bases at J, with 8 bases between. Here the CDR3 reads CASSFFVAGELFF. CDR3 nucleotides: TGTGCCAGCAGCTTCTTTGTCGCCGGGGAGCTGTTTTTT.

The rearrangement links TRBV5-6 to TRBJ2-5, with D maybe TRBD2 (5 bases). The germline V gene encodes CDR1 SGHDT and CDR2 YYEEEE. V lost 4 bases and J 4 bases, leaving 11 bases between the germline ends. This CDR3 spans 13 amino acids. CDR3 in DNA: TGTGCCAGCAGCGCCGGACTTCCAGAGACCCAGTACTTC. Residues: CASSAGLPETQYF.

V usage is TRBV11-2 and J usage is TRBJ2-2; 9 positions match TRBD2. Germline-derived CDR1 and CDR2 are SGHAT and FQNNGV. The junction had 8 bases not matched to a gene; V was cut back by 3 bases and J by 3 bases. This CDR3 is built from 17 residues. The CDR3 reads CASSFPSGDDYTGELFF. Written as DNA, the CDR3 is TGTGCCAGCAGCTTCCCTAGCGGGGACGATTACACCGGGGAGCTGTTTTTT.

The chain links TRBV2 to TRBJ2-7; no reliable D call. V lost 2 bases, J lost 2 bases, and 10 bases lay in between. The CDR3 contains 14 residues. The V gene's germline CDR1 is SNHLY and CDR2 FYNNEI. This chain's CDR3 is CASSERRWAYEQYF. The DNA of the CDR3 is TGTGCCAGCAGTGAACGGCGGTGGGCCTACGAGCAGTACTTC.

CDR3: CASSPQEIGYTF. The CDR3 region has the DNA TGTGCCAGCAGTCCTCAGGAAATAGGCTACACCTTC. V and J are TRBV2 and TRBJ1-2; D remains ambiguous. The CDR3 runs to 12 residues. Per the germline V gene, CDR1 is SNHLY and CDR2 is FYNNEI. The V and J ends lost 5 bases and 8 bases respectively, with 12 bases between them. Full variable domain (remainder filled in from reference TRBV2 and TRBJ1-2): EPEVTQTPSHQVTQMGQEVILRCVPISNHLYFYWYRQILGQKVEFLVSFYNNEISEKSEIFDDQFSVERPDGSNFTLKIRSTKLEDSAMYFCASSPQEIGYTFGSGTRLTVV.

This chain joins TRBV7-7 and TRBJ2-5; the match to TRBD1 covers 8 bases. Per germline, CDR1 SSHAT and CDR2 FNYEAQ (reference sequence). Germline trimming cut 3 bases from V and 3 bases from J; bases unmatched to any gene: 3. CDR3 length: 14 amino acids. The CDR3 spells CASSFATGEETQYF. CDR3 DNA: TGTGCCAGCAGCTTTGCGACAGGGGAAGAGACCCAGTACTTC.

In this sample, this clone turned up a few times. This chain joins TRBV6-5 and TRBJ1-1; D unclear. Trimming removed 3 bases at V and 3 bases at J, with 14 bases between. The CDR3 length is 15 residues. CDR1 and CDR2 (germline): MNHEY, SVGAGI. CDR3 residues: CASSYSKGGDTEAFF. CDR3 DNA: TGTGCCAGCAGTTATTCGAAGGGCGGGGACACTGAAGCTTTCTTT.

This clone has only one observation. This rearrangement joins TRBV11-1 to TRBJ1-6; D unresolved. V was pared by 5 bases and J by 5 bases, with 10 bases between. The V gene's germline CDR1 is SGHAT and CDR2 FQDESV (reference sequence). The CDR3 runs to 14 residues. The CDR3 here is CASSSRGNNSPLHF. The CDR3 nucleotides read TGTGCCAGCAGCAGCCGGGGAAATAATTCACCCCTCCACTTT.

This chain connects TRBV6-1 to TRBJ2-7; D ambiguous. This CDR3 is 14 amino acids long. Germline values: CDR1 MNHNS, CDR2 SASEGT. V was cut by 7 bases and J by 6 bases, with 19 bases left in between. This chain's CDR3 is CASKPGTIPSEQYF. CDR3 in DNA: TGTGCCAGCAAACCGGGCACGATTCCTTCCGAGCAGTACTTC.

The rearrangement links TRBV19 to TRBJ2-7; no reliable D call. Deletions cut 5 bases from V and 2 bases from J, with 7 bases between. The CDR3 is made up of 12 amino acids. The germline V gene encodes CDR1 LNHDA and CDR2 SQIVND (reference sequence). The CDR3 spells CASSARTYEQYF. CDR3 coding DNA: TGTGCCAGTAGTGCCAGAACCTACGAGCAGTACTTC.

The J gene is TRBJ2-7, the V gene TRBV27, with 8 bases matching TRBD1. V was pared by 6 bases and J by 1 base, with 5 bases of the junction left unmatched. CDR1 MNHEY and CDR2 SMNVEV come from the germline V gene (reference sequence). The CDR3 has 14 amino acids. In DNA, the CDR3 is TGTGCCAGCAGGGTAGGACAGGGATCCTACGAGCAGTACTTC. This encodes CASRVGQGSYEQYF.

In DNA form, the CDR3 reads TGTGCCAGCAAAGCGGGAGGGCTCAGTGAGCAGTTCTTC. Protein product: CASKAGGLSEQFF. The rearrangement uses TRBV28 and TRBJ2-1; 10 bases are a match to TRBD2. The length of the CDR3 is 13 residues. V shed 7 bases, J shed 9 bases, and the junction held 6 bases outside the gene matches. Per the germline V gene, CDR1 is MDHEN and CDR2 is SYDVKM.

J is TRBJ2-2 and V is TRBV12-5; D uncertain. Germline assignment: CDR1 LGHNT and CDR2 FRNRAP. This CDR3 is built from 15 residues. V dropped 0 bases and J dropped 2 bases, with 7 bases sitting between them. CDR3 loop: CASGLVIANTGELFF. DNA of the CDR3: TGTGCTAGTGGTTTGGTAATAGCCAACACCGGGGAGCTGTTTTTT.